The 29 T cell receptor beta chains presented below share a single source sample, sequenced in a study of identical twins. One entry per CDR3 protein results from TCRdb running MiXCR on the 5' RACE reads. The sample lists roughly 480,000 distinct CDR3 sequences, about 24% occurring once. Another study also made use of these data, one on T cells expressing NK-cell markers.

Sequenced input: CD4+ T cells sorted from blood. These receptors were taken from a woman in her late teens or twenties in good health.

The chain recombines TRBV5-6 with TRBJ2-7; 8 bases map to TRBD2. There are 16 residues in the CDR3. Germline CDR1 and CDR2: SGHDT and YYEEEE. V lost 4 bases and J lost 0; bases outside the gene matches: 9. Here the CDR3 DNA reads TGTGCCAGCAGCCGGGGGGGGCCCTCTATCTCCTACGAGCAGTACTTC. It encodes CASSRGGPSISYEQYF. Complete variable domain (other parts from reference TRBV5-6 and TRBJ2-7): DAGVTQSPTHLIKTRGQQVTLRCSPKSGHDTVSWYQQALGQGPQFIFQYYEEEERQRGNFPDRFSGHQFPNYSSELNVNALLLGDSALYLCASSRGGPSISYEQYFGPGTRLTVT.

The chain recombines TRBV29-1 with TRBJ2-3; D might be TRBD1 (5 bases). The CDR3 contains 11 residues. Per germline, CDR1 SQVTM and CDR2 ANQGSEA. The V and J ends lost 5 bases and 7 bases respectively, with 10 bases between them. The CDR3 DNA sequence: TGCAGCGTTCGACAGTACTATACGCAGTATTTT. This gives the protein CSVRQYYTQYF.

The genes are TRBV11-2 and TRBJ2-1, with 10 positions matching TRBD2. CDR1 and CDR2 (germline): SGHAT, FQNNGV. The J segment lost 10 bases and the V segment lost 1 base, leaving 7 bases of the junction unmatched. CDR3 length equals 15 residues. The CDR3 coding sequence is TGTGCCAGCAGCTTAGCAGCGGGGGGGCAAGGGGAGCAGTTCTTC. As protein: CASSLAAGGQGEQFF.

The chain joins TRBV6-1 to TRBJ1-4, with 8 bases matching TRBD1. The CDR3 extends over 13 amino acids. Germline CDR1 is MNHNS and CDR2 is SASEGT. After removal of 8 bases from V and 6 bases from J, the junction contained 5 bases not matched to a gene. CDR3: CASRNRGDEKLFF. The CDR3 DNA sequence: TGTGCCAGCCGAAACAGGGGGGATGAAAAACTGTTTTTT.

This clonotype was seen a handful of times. The chain couples TRBV3-1 to TRBJ1-1; no clear D gene. Germline CDR1 is LGHDT and CDR2 is YNNKEL (reference sequence). The CDR3 is made up of 13 amino acids. V gave up 2 bases and J gave up 1 base, with 5 bases separating them. The CDR3 here is CASSQSANTEAFF. CDR3 DNA sequence: TGTGCCAGCAGCCAATCTGCGAACACTGAAGCTTTCTTT.

The V and J genes are TRBV6-2 or TRBV6-3 and TRBJ2-7; D gene uncertain. The CDR3 has 12 residues. Germline V gives CDR1 MNHEY, CDR2 SVGEGT. V lost 3 bases to trimming and J lost 6 bases, with 9 bases between them. The CDR3 nucleotides read TGTGCCAGCAGTTATATCCGTCGCGAGCAGTACTTC. It translates to CASSYIRREQYF.

In its sample, this clonotype was seen a few times. The chain combines TRBV12-3 or TRBV12-4 with TRBJ2-3; the match to TRBD2 covers 16 bases. The CDR3 covers 19 residues. V lost 5 bases to trimming and J lost 1 base; unmatched junction nucleotides: 9. The CDR3 DNA reads as TGTGCCAGCAGTCCACGTCCGGGACTAGCGGGGGGGCGCACAGATACGCAGTATTTT. Protein sequence: CASSPRPGLAGGRTDTQYF.

This clonotype was detected ten times or more. The chain carries TRBV12-3 or TRBV12-4 and TRBJ2-7; D gene unclear. This CDR3 spans 16 amino acids. Trimming stripped 0 bases from V and 2 bases from J, with 14 bases between. CDR3 in DNA: TGTGCCAGCAGTTTAGCGGCTCGCGGTCCCCCCTACGAGCAGTACTTC. Residues: CASSLAARGPPYEQYF.

This clonotype has a handful of counts. The rearrangement uses TRBV5-5 and TRBJ2-3; D is unclear. The CDR3 is 12 amino acids. V was shortened by 3 bases and J by 6 bases, with 8 bases between the two germline ends. CDR1 and CDR2 from the germline V gene are SGHKS and YYEKEE (reference sequence). The CDR3 is CASSYFADTQYF. DNA for the CDR3: TGTGCCAGCAGCTATTTCGCGGATACGCAGTATTTT.

The gene calls are TRBV29-1 and TRBJ2-7, with D possibly being TRBD1 or TRBD2 (5 bases each). Trimming took off 8 bases at V and 1 base at J, with 15 bases between the two ends. The CDR3 consists of 13 residues. Germline CDR1 is SQVTM and CDR2 is ANQGSEA. The CDR3 sequence: CSSREGPSYEQYF. In nucleotides, the CDR3 is TGCAGCTCCCGAGAGGGGCCTTCCTACGAGCAGTACTTC.

The chain has TRBV27 and TRBJ2-5; possibly TRBD2 for D (6 bases). CDR1 is MNHEY, CDR2 SMNVEV, per germline (reference sequence). V was clipped by 2 bases and J by 4 bases, with 11 bases between them. The CDR3 runs to 14 residues. DNA of the CDR3: TGTGCCAGCAGTTTACAGGGAGGAGTAGAGACCCAGTACTTC. Protein product: CASSLQGGVETQYF.

V is TRBV7-2 and J is TRBJ2-7; D is unclear. The germline V gene encodes CDR1 SGHTA and CDR2 FQGNSA. The V gene lost 2 bases and the J gene lost 0 bases, with 11 bases spanning the gap. CDR3 length equals 15 residues. CDR3 DNA sequence: TGTGCCAGCAGCTTAAGCAGAGACATCTCCTACGAGCAGTACTTC. It specifies CASSLSRDISYEQYF.

V usage is TRBV15 and J usage is TRBJ2-1; 7 nucleotides match TRBD2. J was trimmed by 0 bases and V by 3 bases; bases with no gene match: 2. Germline CDR1 and CDR2: LNHNV and YYDKDF (reference sequence). The CDR3 is made up of 15 amino acids. DNA of the CDR3: TGTGCCACCAGCAGGGGGGGGAGCTCCTACAATGAGCAGTTCTTC. Translation gives CATSRGGSSYNEQFF.

This clonotype was counted many times. This chain connects TRBV6-5 to TRBJ2-5; D not resolved. Deletions cut 7 bases from V and 5 bases from J, with 8 bases between. The CDR3 is made up of 11 amino acids. CDR1 and CDR2 (germline): MNHEY, SVGAGI. CDR3 bases: TGTGCCAGCAAGTTGTGGGAGACCCAGTACTTC. Its translation is CASKLWETQYF.

The gene calls are TRBV4-3 and TRBJ1-1; TRBD1 is a possible D gene (6 bases). The CDR3 loop spans 16 amino acids. Germline CDR1 is LGHNA and CDR2 is YSLEER. V lost 2 bases to trimming and J lost 1 base, with 14 bases between them. CDR3 sequence reads: CASSQNLGAANTEAFF. The CDR3 DNA reads as TGCGCCAGCAGCCAAAACTTGGGGGCGGCGAACACTGAAGCTTTCTTT.

This clonotype was found a few times. The chain links TRBV20-1 to TRBJ1-1, with D perhaps TRBD1 (5 bases). Trimming pared 0 bases from V and 1 base from J, leaving 12 bases between. Looked up from germline, CDR1 is DFQATT and CDR2 is SNEGSKA (reference sequence). This CDR3 region has 15 residues. CDR3 DNA sequence: TGCAGTGCTAGAGAATGGGACCGCCCGAACACTGAAGCTTTCTTT. It encodes CSAREWDRPNTEAFF.

V gene TRBV20-1 combines with J gene TRBJ2-7; no reliable D call. Trimming took off 5 bases at V and 0 bases at J, with 5 bases between the two ends. The length of the CDR3 is 11 residues. CDR1 DFQATT and CDR2 SNEGSKA come from the germline V gene (reference sequence). CDR3 in amino acids: CSAPYSYEQYF. The CDR3 DNA sequence: TGCAGTGCTCCCTACTCCTACGAGCAGTACTTC.

Here the CDR3 reads CASSVGRSSYNEQFF. In nucleotides, the CDR3 is TGTGCCAGCAGCGTCGGACGGAGCTCCTACAATGAGCAGTTCTTC. V usage is TRBV9 and J usage is TRBJ2-1; no reliable D call. Trimming shortened V by 2 bases and J by 0 bases, and 9 bases separated the two germline ends. Germline CDR1 and CDR2: SGDLS and YYNGEE. The CDR3 length is 15 residues.

This chain connects TRBV20-1 to TRBJ2-1, with TRBD2 matching 7 bases. Trimming cost V 5 bases and J 6 bases; bases outside gene matches: 13. CDR3 length: 15 amino acids. Germline CDR1 DFQATT, CDR2 SNEGSKA (reference sequence). The CDR3 DNA reads as TGCAGTGCTGACCGTCTCGCGGGAGTTACCAATGAGCAGTTCTTC. This gives the protein CSADRLAGVTNEQFF.

The chain's CDR3 is CASGTKTSGGDRNEQYF. The CDR3 DNA reads as TGTGCTAGTGGCACCAAGACTAGCGGGGGGGATAGGAACGAGCAGTACTTC. The chain has TRBV12-5 and TRBJ2-7; TRBD2 aligns across 14 bases. V lost 6 bases to trimming and J lost 5 bases; unmatched junction nucleotides: 12. CDR3 size: 17 residues. CDR1 LGHNT and CDR2 FRNRAP come from the germline V gene.

The chain couples TRBV20-1 to TRBJ2-5; TRBD2 matches at 8 bases. The V segment lost 4 bases and the J segment 1 base; nucleotides outside the gene matches: 17. The germline V gene has CDR1 DFQATT and CDR2 SNEGSKA (reference sequence). The CDR3 loop spans 18 amino acids. The CDR3 nucleotides are TGCAGTGCTATAGCGCTCAGTGGGCCTAGCGGGTTCCAAGAGACCCAGTACTTC. Translation gives CSAIALSGPSGFQETQYF.

This chain connects TRBV14 to TRBJ2-1; D call uncertain. V was clipped by 6 bases and J by 0 bases, with 12 bases between them. From germline, CDR1 is SGHDN and CDR2 FVKESK. The CDR3 has 15 residues. The CDR3 DNA is TGTGCCAGCAGTCCTCTCCGGAGCTCCTACAATGAGCAGTTCTTC. This codes for CASSPLRSSYNEQFF.

V and J are TRBV12-3 or TRBV12-4 and TRBJ2-2, with TRBD2 matching 7 bases. The CDR3 totals 17 residues. J lost 6 bases, V lost 0 bases, and 10 bases had no gene match. The CDR3 region is CASSLARSGWAAGELFF. CDR3 DNA: TGTGCCAGCAGTTTAGCCCGTAGCGGGTGGGCGGCCGGGGAGCTGTTTTTT.

The chain has TRBV5-1 and TRBJ2-3; no firm D call. The CDR3 is 15 amino acids. The germline V gene has CDR1 SGHRS and CDR2 YFSETQ. Between the trimmed V and J ends, which lost 4 bases and 0 bases, there was a span of 12 bases. Written as DNA, the CDR3 is TGCGCCAGCAGCCGCTACGGTCGGAGCACAGATACGCAGTATTTT. Translation: CASSRYGRSTDTQYF. The full variable domain, in which reference TRBV5-1 and TRBJ2-3 provide the parts outside the CDR3, is KAGVTQTPRYLIKTRGQQVTLSCSPISGHRSVSWYQQTPGQGLQFLFEYFSETQRNKGNFPGRFSGRQFSNSRSEMNVSTLELGDSALYLCASSRYGRSTDTQYFGPGTRLTVL.

J is TRBJ2-5 and V is TRBV9; D may correspond to TRBD1 or TRBD2 (5 bases each). The CDR3 consists of 15 residues. Between the trimmed V and J ends, which lost 2 bases and 2 bases, there was a span of 13 bases. Germline V gene sequence: CDR1 SGDLS, CDR2 YYNGEE. The CDR3 DNA follows: TGTGCCAGCAGCGTCCTGGGGACGGATCAAGAGACCCAGTACTTC. This gives the protein CASSVLGTDQETQYF.

This clonotype was recorded a few times. The chain couples TRBV20-1 to TRBJ2-7, with D hard to call. CDR3 length equals 14 residues. In germline, CDR1 is DFQATT, CDR2 SNEGSKA (reference sequence). V dropped 3 bases and J dropped 6 bases, with 18 bases sitting between them. The CDR3 sequence: CSASLRLGPGEQYF. Written as DNA, the CDR3 is TGCAGTGCTAGTCTGCGTTTGGGTCCGGGCGAGCAGTACTTC.

In this sample, this clonotype turned up a few times. The genes are TRBV6-1 and TRBJ2-2, with TRBD1 matching over 8 bases. The trim removed 6 bases at V and 5 bases at J, leaving 8 bases unmatched. The CDR3 loop spans 15 amino acids. Per the germline V gene, CDR1 is MNHNS and CDR2 is SASEGT. The CDR3 loop reads CASRPGQVMTGELFF. The CDR3 bases are TGTGCCAGCAGGCCGGGACAGGTTATGACCGGGGAGCTGTTTTTT.

The chain carries TRBV7-3 and TRBJ2-1; D is ambiguous. The CDR3 has 14 amino acids. Trimming took 2 bases from V and 5 from J, leaving 10 bases between them. Per the germline V gene, CDR1 is SGHTA and CDR2 is FQGTGA. The CDR3, as DNA: TGTGCCAGCAGCTTACTAGTTTCCCACAATGAGCAGTTCTTC. This translates into CASSLLVSHNEQFF.

This chain links TRBV2 with TRBJ2-3; D is unresolved. The CDR3 loop spans 14 amino acids. Trimming took off 7 bases at V and 0 bases at J, with 11 bases between the two ends. From germline, CDR1 is SNHLY and CDR2 FYNNEI. The CDR3 here is CASNPSSSTDTQYF. The CDR3 DNA is TGTGCCAGCAACCCCTCCTCTAGCACAGATACGCAGTATTTT.